These 24 T cell receptor beta chains were sequenced from one sample in a study of T-cell memory formation after mild COVID-19. TCRdb called the 5' RACE reads again in MiXCR, with one record for every CDR3 protein. Here the sample spans 250,000 to 300,000 distinct CDR3 sequences, about a sixth being singletons. The sequencing input was PBMCs or a T cell subset sorted from them (not recorded which). Every receptor here comes from a man younger than 35 who had mild COVID-19 (a few samples of this study predate the infection). Cell type and time point are not known.

This clonotype was picked up a small number of times. The genes are TRBV18 and TRBJ1-6; no firm D call. There are 14 residues in the CDR3. Germline assignment: CDR1 KGHSH and CDR2 LQKENI. With 4 bases removed from V and 5 bases from J, the gap between germline ends came to 9 bases. CDR3 loop: CASSLAVNNSPLHF. CDR3 coding DNA: TGTGCCAGCTCACTGGCAGTTAATAATTCACCCCTCCACTTT. The whole variable domain, filled in from reference TRBV18 and TRBJ1-6, reads NAGVMQNPRHLVRRRGQEARLRCSPMKGHSHVYWYRQLPEEGLKFMVYLQKENIIDESGMPKERFSAEFPKEGPSILRIQQVVRGDSAAYFCASSLAVNNSPLHFGNGTRLTVT.

This clonotype has a count of ten or more. The V call is TRBV7-2, the J call TRBJ2-3; D unclear. Germline V gene sequence: CDR1 SGHTA, CDR2 FQGNSA. The CDR3 runs 14 residues. V shed 5 bases and J shed 4 bases, with 13 bases lying between them. The CDR3 loop is CASSQRPVSDTQYF. In DNA, the CDR3 is TGTGCCAGCAGCCAACGGCCGGTCTCAGATACGCAGTATTTT.

This clonotype has a handful of counts. The chain has TRBV28 and TRBJ2-1, with a tentative D call TRBD1 (6 bases). Trimming took off 6 bases at V and 14 bases at J, with 26 bases between the two ends. This CDR3 contains 15 residues. Germline CDR1 MDHEN, CDR2 SYDVKM. The CDR3, as DNA: TGTGCCAGCAGCCAGATCGGACGGGACGCAGCAGGGGAGTTCTTC. Translating it yields CASSQIGRDAAGEFF.

The gene calls are TRBV29-1 and TRBJ2-5; D not resolved. This CDR3 is built from 11 residues. V was clipped by 6 bases and J by 1 base, with 6 bases between them. Germline values: CDR1 SQVTM, CDR2 ANQGSEA. The CDR3 DNA reads as TGCAGCGTCCTCCCCCAAGAGACCCAGTACTTC. Translated: CSVLPQETQYF.

This clonotype was seen ten or more times. The chain has TRBV6-5 and TRBJ2-2; D ambiguous. V lost 2 bases to trimming and J lost 2 bases, with 9 bases between them. The CDR3 is 15 amino acids. Germline CDR1 is MNHEY and CDR2 is SVGAGI. The CDR3 bases are TGTGCCAGCAGTTACCTGGGATCTAACACCGGGGAGCTGTTTTTT. This sequence encodes CASSYLGSNTGELFF.

Only a few counts were recorded for this clonotype. V usage is TRBV6-5 and J usage is TRBJ2-7; TRBD2 matches 8 bases. Germline assignment: CDR1 MNHEY and CDR2 SVGAGI. The CDR3 is made up of 15 amino acids. V lost 4 bases, J lost 0 bases, and 5 bases stayed unmatched. CDR3 amino acids: CASSFSGASSYEQYF. In nucleotides, the CDR3 is TGTGCCAGCAGTTTTAGCGGGGCCAGCTCCTACGAGCAGTACTTC.

The chain combines TRBV7-2 with TRBJ2-5, with D perhaps assigned TRBD1 or TRBD2 (5 bases each). This CDR3 spans 16 amino acids. Trimming stripped 1 base from V and 1 base from J, with 13 bases between. CDR1 is SGHTA and CDR2 is FQGNSA in the germline V gene. The CDR3 nucleotides are TGTGCCAGCAGCTTAGACGCAGGGACGTTCCAAGAGACCCAGTACTTC. Protein sequence: CASSLDAGTFQETQYF.

This clonotype appeared many times. The rearrangement joins TRBV2 to TRBJ2-3; tentatively, D is TRBD1 (5 bases). The CDR3 is made up of 14 amino acids. V shed 0 bases and J shed 1 base, with 5 bases lying between them. Germline V gene lookup returns CDR1 SNHLY and CDR2 FYNNEI. CDR3 protein: CASSEAGGTDTQYF. CDR3 DNA sequence: TGTGCCAGCAGTGAAGCAGGGGGCACAGATACGCAGTATTTT.

The genes are TRBV7-9 and TRBJ1-1, with TRBD1 as a possible D gene (5 bases). The CDR3 has 15 residues. Trimming left V 2 bases short and J 1 base short, with 11 bases between. Looked up from germline, CDR1 is SEHNR and CDR2 is FQNEAQ (reference sequence). Here the CDR3 DNA reads TGTGCCAGCAGCTTAAATTCAGGGACGAACACTGAAGCTTTCTTT. Amino acid sequence: CASSLNSGTNTEAFF.

This chain links TRBV6-2 or TRBV6-3 with TRBJ1-1, with TRBD1 matching 9 bases. Germline V CDR1 and CDR2: MNHEY, SVGEGT. The V and J ends lost 5 bases and 7 bases, in that order; junction bases with no gene match: 14. The CDR3 totals 16 residues. Here the CDR3 reads CASSEPAGTGWSEAFF. The CDR3 DNA reads as TGTGCCAGCAGTGAGCCTGCCGGGACAGGGTGGAGTGAAGCTTTCTTT.

This clonotype was observed a few times. V gene TRBV3-1 combines with J gene TRBJ2-7; D is ambiguous. The germline gives CDR1 LGHDT, CDR2 YNNKEL (reference sequence). CDR3 length equals 12 residues. V was pared by 0 bases and J by 7 bases, with 7 bases between. The CDR3 coding sequence is TGTGCCAGCAGCCAAGAAGGCTTGGAGCAGTACTTC. It is translated as CASSQEGLEQYF.

Many counts were recorded for this clonotype. V and J are TRBV4-3 and TRBJ1-1; tentatively, D is TRBD1 (6 bases). Germline V gene data show CDR1 as LGHNA and CDR2 as YSLEER. CDR3 size: 16 residues. Trimming left V 0 bases short and J 8 bases short, with 19 bases between. As DNA, the CDR3 is TGCGCCAGCAGCCAAGATTATTCGGGGGGCGCCGACGAAGCTTTCTTT. It encodes CASSQDYSGGADEAFF.

The chain is built from TRBV12-3 or TRBV12-4 and TRBJ1-4; TRBD1 is a possible D gene (5 bases). Trimming took 5 bases from V and 9 from J, leaving 10 bases between them. CDR3 length: 12 amino acids. The CDR3, as DNA: TGTGCCAGCAGTCTCCCGGACAAAAAACTGTTTTTT. Its protein is CASSLPDKKLFF.

The chain joins TRBV29-1 to TRBJ2-3; D is unclear. Trimming shortened V by 3 bases and J by 0 bases, and 7 bases separated the two germline ends. Germline-derived CDR1 and CDR2 are SQVTM and ANQGSEA. The CDR3 contains 13 residues. The CDR3 spells CSVESSSTDTQYF. The CDR3 bases are TGCAGCGTTGAGTCTTCCAGCACAGATACGCAGTATTTT.

The chain recombines TRBV7-9 with TRBJ2-3; the D gene is possibly TRBD2 (6 bases). Germline assignment: CDR1 SEHNR and CDR2 FQNEAQ (reference sequence). CDR3 length equals 10 residues. In DNA, the CDR3 is TGTGCTACGGCGGGGCACAGACAGTATTTT. Residues: CATAGHRQYF. The variable domain in full, completed from reference TRBV7-9 and TRBJ2-3, reads DTGVSQNPRHKITKRGQNVTFRCDPISEHNRLYWYRQTLGQGPEFLTYFQNEAQLEKSRLLSDRFSAERPKGSFSTLEIQRTEQGDSAMYLCATAGHRQYFGPGTRLTVL.

The CDR3, as DNA: TGTGCCAGCAGTTACAAAGTCGAGCAGTACTTC. Translated: CASSYKVEQYF. This chain joins TRBV6-2 or TRBV6-3 and TRBJ2-7; D not certain. The CDR3 loop spans 11 amino acids. Germline V gene sequence: CDR1 MNHEY, CDR2 SVGEGT. Between the trimmed V and J ends, which lost 2 bases and 6 bases, there was a span of 5 bases.

This CDR3 is CASSLGDSRIWGQETQYF. The CDR3 DNA follows: TGCGCCAGCAGCCTGGGGGACAGTAGAATTTGGGGCCAAGAGACCCAGTACTTC. The chain carries TRBV5-1 and TRBJ2-5; 7 bases agree with TRBD1. The CDR3 is 18 residues long. The germline V gene encodes CDR1 SGHRS and CDR2 YFSETQ. With V trimmed by 4 bases and J by 1 base, 16 bases remained unmatched. Looking up the rest from reference TRBV5-1 and TRBJ2-5 gives the full variable domain: KAGVTQTPRYLIKTRGQQVTLSCSPISGHRSVSWYQQTPGQGLQFLFEYFSETQRNKGNFPGRFSGRQFSNSRSEMNVSTLELGDSALYLCASSLGDSRIWGQETQYFGPGTRLLVL.

The chain carries TRBV6-5 and TRBJ1-2; 7 bases map to TRBD1. This CDR3 contains 13 residues. The V and J ends lost 6 bases and 6 bases, in that order; junction bases with no gene match: 7. Germline CDR1 MNHEY, CDR2 SVGAGI. This chain's CDR3 is CASSSDRAHGYTF. In DNA, the CDR3 is TGTGCCAGCAGCTCCGACAGGGCCCATGGCTACACCTTC.

The CDR3 spells CASIGYVGLRIDEQFF. In DNA, the CDR3 is TGTGCCAGCATCGGTTATGTGGGACTCCGTATCGATGAGCAGTTCTTC. The chain joins TRBV5-5 to TRBJ2-1; a possible D gene is TRBD2 (6 bases). The ends were cut back, 6 bases at V and 8 bases at J, with 24 bases in the middle. Germline V gives CDR1 SGHKS, CDR2 YYEKEE (reference sequence). This CDR3 has 16 amino acids.

This clonotype has just a few counts. V and J are TRBV7-3 and TRBJ2-3, with TRBD2 matching over 8 bases. V dropped 4 bases and J dropped 5; count of bases not matched to a gene: 8. The CDR3 extends over 15 amino acids. Germline values: CDR1 SGHTA, CDR2 FQGTGA. The CDR3 loop is CASSSPGGRVDTQYF. The CDR3 bases are TGTGCCAGCAGCTCCCCGGGGGGGCGAGTAGATACGCAGTATTTT. The whole variable domain, filled in from reference TRBV7-3 and TRBJ2-3, reads GAGVSQTPSNKVTEKGKYVELRCDPISGHTALYWYRQSLGQGPEFLIYFQGTGAADDSGLPNDRFFAVRPEGSVSTLKIQRTERGDSAVYLCASSSPGGRVDTQYFGPGTRLTVL.

The chain couples TRBV20-1 to TRBJ2-2; 8 bases map to TRBD2. Germline V gene sequence: CDR1 DFQATT, CDR2 SNEGSKA (reference sequence). J lost 6 bases, V lost 5 bases, and 11 bases had no gene match. The CDR3 is 15 residues long. This CDR3 reads CSARTGLVASGELFF. In nucleotides, the CDR3 is TGCAGTGCTCGAACGGGACTAGTTGCCTCCGGGGAGCTGTTTTTT.

Only a few counts were recorded for this clonotype. This sequence joins TRBV29-1 and TRBJ2-7; D call uncertain. V dropped 4 bases and J dropped 4 bases, with 11 bases sitting between them. CDR1 and CDR2 from the germline V gene are SQVTM and ANQGSEA. This CDR3 is built from 12 residues. In DNA form, the CDR3 reads TGCAGCGTTGCGCAGTCCAGGTACGAGCAGTACTTC. Its translation is CSVAQSRYEQYF.

This clonotype has ten or more counts. The chain employs TRBV25-1 and TRBJ2-3, with 8 bases aligning to TRBD2. This CDR3 has 16 residues. CDR1 MGHDK and CDR2 SYGVNS come from the germline V gene. V lost 1 base and J lost 3; bases outside the gene matches: 6. DNA for the CDR3: TGTGCCAGCAGTGAATCACGGCGGGGGGTAACAGATACGCAGTATTTT. Residues: CASSESRRGVTDTQYF.

This clonotype was counted a few times. The genes are TRBV7-2 and TRBJ1-3; TRBD1 agrees at 10 bases. This CDR3 region has 14 residues. The germline gives CDR1 SGHTA, CDR2 FQGNSA. V dropped 4 bases and J dropped 4; count of bases not matched to a gene: 1. The CDR3 region is CASSSGQGGNTIYF. CDR3 coding DNA: TGTGCCAGCAGCTCGGGACAGGGGGGAAACACCATATATTTT. The whole variable domain, remainder taken from reference TRBV7-2 and TRBJ1-3, is GAGVSQSPSNKVTEKGKDVELRCDPISGHTALYWYRQSLGQGLEFLIYFQGNSAPDKSGLPSDRFSAERTGGSVSTLTIQRTQQEDSAVYLCASSSGQGGNTIYFGEGSWLTVV.